These 7 T cell receptor beta chains share one sample of origin, sequenced in a study of T cells after somatic rescue of genetic block. Measured with immunoSEQ multiplex PCR; TCRdb has only the in-frame clones, and not every one. The sample contains about 63,000 clones, 92% of which appear only once. The sample consisted of peripheral blood mononuclear cells (PBMCs). All receptors derive from a man aged 40-49 years.

The table lists this clone with a count of one. This chain links TRBV7-2 with TRBJ2-3; the D gene is possibly TRBD1 (5 bases). Per germline, CDR1 SGHTA and CDR2 FQGNSA. The CDR3 totals 15 residues. Trimming took 6 bases from V and 4 from J, leaving 17 bases between them. The CDR3 nucleotides read TGTGCCAGCAGTTTGAACCAGGGTAGGGCAGATACGCAGTATTTT. Protein sequence: CASSLNQGRADTQYF.

CDR3 amino acids: CASSLAGGTSHLNEQFF. CDR3 DNA: TGTGCCAGCAGCTTGGCAGGCGGGACTTCCCACCTCAATGAGCAGTTCTTC. This chain joins TRBV5-4 and TRBJ2-1, with D possibly TRBD2 on 6 matching bases. Trimming cost V 0 bases and J 6 bases, with 19 bases left between them. This CDR3 region has 17 residues. Germline V gene lookup returns CDR1 SGHNT and CDR2 YYREEE (reference sequence).

The chain uses TRBV19 and TRBJ2-1; D is uncertain. Germline CDR1 LNHDA, CDR2 SQIVND (reference sequence). V lost 5 bases to trimming and J lost 0 bases, with 11 bases between them. The CDR3 has 15 residues. Here the CDR3 reads CASSAQESSYNEQFF. The CDR3 bases are TGTGCCAGTAGTGCCCAGGAGAGCTCCTACAATGAGCAGTTCTTC.

As DNA, the CDR3 is TGTGCCAGCACAGCGGGGGTCTCCTACAATGAGCAGTTCTTC. This codes for CASTAGVSYNEQFF. The chain carries TRBV28 and TRBJ2-1; the match to TRBD2 covers 8 bases. CDR3 size: 14 residues. Per the germline V gene, CDR1 is MDHEN and CDR2 is SYDVKM. V was clipped by 7 bases and J by 0 bases; unmatched bases: 2.

The rearrangement joins TRBV7-9 to TRBJ2-5; maybe TRBD2 (5 bases). Germline loops: CDR1 SEHNR, CDR2 FQNEAQ (reference sequence). V was trimmed by 5 bases and J by 4 bases, leaving 14 bases between them. CDR3 length: 14 residues. CDR3 coding DNA: TGTGCCAGCAGCCCCAGTGGGAGAAGAGAGACCCAGTACTTC. It encodes CASSPSGRRETQYF.

This chain uses TRBV6-4 with TRBJ2-5, with D maybe TRBD2 (6 bases). Trimming left V 8 bases short and J 5 bases short, with 18 bases between. Germline CDR1 and CDR2: MRHNA and SNTAGT. The CDR3 consists of 14 residues. CDR3 loop: CASPLEGRDETQYF. DNA of the CDR3: TGTGCCAGCCCTCTGGAGGGGCGAGACGAGACCCAGTACTTC.

This clone was counted a few times. This CDR3 is also generated by other DNA sequences in the sample. The chain combines TRBV25-1 with TRBJ2-5, with D tentatively TRBD2 (5 bases). V lost 6 bases and J 5 bases, leaving 13 bases between the germline ends. The CDR3 extends over 13 amino acids. The germline V gene encodes CDR1 MGHDK and CDR2 SYGVNS. The CDR3 nucleotides read TGTGCCAGCAGCCTAGGAGGAGTGGAGACCCAGTACTTC. It specifies CASSLGGVETQYF.